One sample yielded the 21 T cell receptor beta chains listed below, sequenced in a study of T cell responses to AZD1222 COVID-19 vaccine. Only in-frame clones appear in the TCRdb table, and some are missing; sequencing was by immunoSEQ multiplex PCR. The data show about 78,000 clones, 85% to 90% seen once. The sample here was peripheral blood, taken 28 days after the second AZD1222 dose. The receptors originated from an adult who received the AZD1222 COVID-19 vaccine.

The gene calls are TRBV19 and TRBJ1-6; D not certain. This CDR3 has 13 amino acids. The V end lost 4 bases, the J end lost 8 bases, and 9 bases lay between the germline ends. The germline V gene has CDR1 LNHDA and CDR2 SQIVND (reference sequence). The CDR3 protein is CASSKDRDSPLHF. CDR3 nucleotide sequence: TGTGCCAGTAGTAAAGACCGGGATTCACCCCTCCACTTT.

This clone was detected only once. The genes are TRBV30 and TRBJ1-6, with a tentative D call TRBD1 (5 bases). Between the trimmed V and J ends, which lost 7 bases and 0 bases, there was a span of 13 bases. Germline CDR1 reads GTSNPN; CDR2 reads SVGIG (reference sequence). This CDR3 is 15 amino acids long. In DNA, the CDR3 is TGTGCCTTTCGTGGGGGGAGCTCCTATAATTCACCCCTCCACTTT. Translation gives CAFRGGSSYNSPLHF.

The chain links TRBV2 to TRBJ1-1; TRBD1 is a possible D gene (5 bases). The V gene lost 5 bases and the J gene lost 5 bases, with 15 bases spanning the gap. Germline CDR1 is SNHLY and CDR2 is FYNNEI. The CDR3 totals 14 residues. The chain's CDR3 is CASSQGLRFTEAFF. The CDR3 DNA sequence: TGTGCCAGCAGTCAGGGATTACGTTTTACTGAAGCTTTCTTT.

The chain is built from TRBV2 and TRBJ1-2; the D gene is possibly TRBD1 (5 bases). V was clipped by 1 base and J by 2 bases, with 11 bases between them. The CDR3 has 15 residues. Germline-derived CDR1 and CDR2 are SNHLY and FYNNEI. The CDR3 loop reads CASSEVEGQNYGYTF. CDR3 bases: TGTGCCAGCAGTGAAGTAGAGGGGCAAAACTATGGCTACACCTTC.

The chain joins TRBV7-6 to TRBJ1-3, with D possibly being TRBD1 (5 bases). CDR1 SGHVS and CDR2 FNYEAQ come from the germline V gene. V was trimmed by 5 bases and J by 0 bases, leaving 17 bases between them. The length of the CDR3 is 17 residues. Written as DNA, the CDR3 is TGTGCCAGCAGCGCGGCGACCGGGGACCTCTCTGGAAACACCATATATTTT. Translation: CASSAATGDLSGNTIYF.

The rearrangement links TRBV7-8 to TRBJ1-2; no definite D call. The germline CDR1 and CDR2 sequences are SGHVS and FQNEAQ. The CDR3 extends over 14 amino acids. The ends were cut back, 1 base at V and 7 bases at J, with 13 bases in the middle. CDR3 sequence (DNA): TGTGCCAGCAGCTTAGTGGGATATCTGGCTGGCTACACCTTC. Amino acids: CASSLVGYLAGYTF.

The chain links TRBV7-9 to TRBJ2-5; 8 bases line up with TRBD1. Germline V gene data show CDR1 as SEHNR and CDR2 as FQNEAQ (reference sequence). The CDR3 covers 15 residues. J gave up 2 bases and V 5 bases, and 7 bases lay outside the gene matches. CDR3 amino acids: CASSGSWTGQETQYF. The CDR3 DNA reads TGTGCCAGCAGCGGCAGCTGGACAGGGCAAGAGACCCAGTACTTC. Full variable domain (rest looked up from reference TRBV7-9 and TRBJ2-5): DTGVSQNPRHKITKRGQNVTFRCDPISEHNRLYWYRQTLGQGPEFLTYFQNEAQLEKSRLLSDRFSAERPKGSFSTLEIQRTEQGDSAMYLCASSGSWTGQETQYFGPGTRLLVL.

This chain links TRBV25-1 with TRBJ1-2; TRBD1 agrees at 8 bases. CDR3 length equals 13 residues. The J segment lost 7 bases and the V segment lost 4 bases, leaving 5 bases of the junction unmatched. The germline gives CDR1 MGHDK, CDR2 SYGVNS. The CDR3 sequence: CASSGTGKSGYTF. Written as DNA, the CDR3 is TGTGCCAGCAGTGGGACAGGGAAAAGTGGCTACACCTTC.

This clone was seen once. J is TRBJ1-5 and V is TRBV30; D gene unclear. Trimming left V 0 bases short and J 2 bases short, with 8 bases between. There are 14 residues in the CDR3. CDR1 is GTSNPN, CDR2 SVGIG, per germline (reference sequence). In DNA, the CDR3 is TGTGCCTGGAGTGTGTCTGCTCGCAATCAGCCCCAGCATTTT. The encoded protein is CAWSVSARNQPQHF. Using reference TRBV30 and TRBJ1-5 for the parts outside the CDR3, the full variable domain is SQTIHQWPATLVQPVGSPLSLECTVEGTSNPNLYWYRQAAGRGLQLLFYSVGIGQISSEVPQNLSASRPQDRQFILSSKKLLLSDSGFYLCAWSVSARNQPQHFGDGTRLSIL.

The DNA of the CDR3 is TGCGCCAGCAGCCGGGGACTAGCCGATGAGCAGTTCTTC. It codes for CASSRGLADEQFF. This chain links TRBV4-3 with TRBJ2-1, with 9 bases aligning to TRBD2. Trimming cost V 4 bases and J 8 bases; bases outside gene matches: 3. This CDR3 has 13 amino acids. Germline V gives CDR1 LGHNA, CDR2 YSLEER.

The V gene is TRBV7-8, the J gene TRBJ1-4; unclear D gene. The CDR3 extends over 13 amino acids. The V and J ends lost 8 bases and 5 bases respectively, with 12 bases between them. Germline lookup yields CDR1 SGHVS and CDR2 FQNEAQ. CDR3 in amino acids: CASGQIRNEKLFF. The DNA of the CDR3 is TGTGCCAGCGGGCAGATCCGAAATGAAAAACTGTTTTTT.

The rearrangement joins TRBV19 to TRBJ2-3; D is undetermined. The germline V and J ends were trimmed by 3 bases and 4 bases, with 26 bases remaining between them. The CDR3 runs 19 residues. Germline CDR1 is LNHDA and CDR2 is SQIVND (reference sequence). Written as DNA, the CDR3 is TGTGCCAGTAGTATCTGGCAAGATTCTGGGCCCTGGTCAGCAGATACGCAGTATTTT. It codes for CASSIWQDSGPWSADTQYF.

The chain links TRBV6-2 or TRBV6-3 to TRBJ2-1; D might be TRBD2 (8 bases). This CDR3 contains 19 residues. CDR1 MNHEY and CDR2 SVGEGT come from the germline V gene. The ends were cut back, 7 bases at V and 1 base at J, with 26 bases in the middle. In DNA, the CDR3 is TGTGCCAGCAACCCGGGGGACGGGAGGGGGCGGGAGTCCTACAATGAGCAGTTCTTC. Translation: CASNPGDGRGRESYNEQFF.

The rearrangement uses TRBV19 and TRBJ2-6; tentative D call: TRBD1 (6 bases). The ends were cut back, 5 bases at V and 4 bases at J, with 9 bases in the middle. The CDR3 has 14 amino acids. Germline V CDR1 and CDR2: LNHDA, SQIVND (reference sequence). Written as DNA, the CDR3 is TGTGCCAGTAGTGGGACACTCGGGGCCAACGTCCTGACTTTC. It codes for CASSGTLGANVLTF.

The CDR3 region has the DNA TGTGCCAGCAGCTTGAGGCAGGCAGGGGACACTGAAGCTTTCTTT. Protein product: CASSLRQAGDTEAFF. This chain joins TRBV5-5 and TRBJ1-1, with a tentative D call TRBD1 (6 bases). The V end lost 1 base, the J end lost 3 bases, and 13 bases lay between the germline ends. This CDR3 has 15 residues. The germline gives CDR1 SGHKS, CDR2 YYEKEE (reference sequence).

This sequence joins TRBV18 and TRBJ2-3; no definite D call. The germline V gene has CDR1 KGHSH and CDR2 LQKENI. V was pared by 5 bases and J by 2 bases, with 5 bases between. The CDR3 is 12 residues long. CDR3 in DNA: TGTGCCAGCTCAGTACTCACAGATACGCAGTATTTT. Encoded protein: CASSVLTDTQYF.

This chain joins TRBV4-3 and TRBJ2-7; TRBD1 or TRBD2 may be the D gene (5 bases each). Germline-derived CDR1 and CDR2 are LGHNA and YSLEER. The V and J ends lost 3 bases and 2 bases respectively, with 11 bases between them. This CDR3 is built from 14 residues. The CDR3 bases are TGCGCCAGCAGCCAGGGGGACGGACCCTACGAGCAGTACTTC. It yields the protein CASSQGDGPYEQYF.

The rearrangement uses TRBV18 and TRBJ1-1, with no clear D. The CDR3 consists of 16 residues. V was clipped by 2 bases and J by 0 bases, with 13 bases between them. Germline V lookup: CDR1 KGHSH, CDR2 LQKENI. CDR3: CASSPMELPMNTEAFF. The CDR3 DNA sequence: TGTGCCAGCTCACCAATGGAACTGCCCATGAACACTGAAGCTTTCTTT.

The chain has TRBV6-5 and TRBJ1-1, with 12 bases matching TRBD1. Germline V gives CDR1 MNHEY, CDR2 SVGAGI. CDR3 size: 15 residues. V lost 7 bases and J lost 0; bases outside the gene matches: 3. The CDR3, as DNA: TGTGCCAGCAAGGGACAGGGGGCGATGAACACTGAAGCTTTCTTT. This sequence encodes CASKGQGAMNTEAFF.

The rearrangement uses TRBV5-6 and TRBJ1-6, with D possibly TRBD1 on 5 matching bases. This CDR3 is built from 16 residues. The germline V and J ends were trimmed by 5 bases and 8 bases, with 20 bases remaining between them. CDR1 and CDR2 (germline): SGHDT, YYEEEE. As DNA, the CDR3 is TGTGCCAGCAGTTATTGGTCAGGGACGCGGGATTCACCCCTCCACTTT. Translation: CASSYWSGTRDSPLHF.

V and J are TRBV6-5 and TRBJ1-1, with D perhaps TRBD1 (5 bases). This CDR3 contains 16 residues. The germline CDR1 and CDR2 sequences are MNHEY and SVGAGI. The V end was cut by 0 bases, the J end by 4 bases, with 15 bases between. CDR3 in amino acids: CASSYSLPGRGTEAFF. The CDR3 DNA sequence: TGTGCCAGCAGTTACTCCCTGCCAGGGCGGGGCACTGAAGCTTTCTTT.